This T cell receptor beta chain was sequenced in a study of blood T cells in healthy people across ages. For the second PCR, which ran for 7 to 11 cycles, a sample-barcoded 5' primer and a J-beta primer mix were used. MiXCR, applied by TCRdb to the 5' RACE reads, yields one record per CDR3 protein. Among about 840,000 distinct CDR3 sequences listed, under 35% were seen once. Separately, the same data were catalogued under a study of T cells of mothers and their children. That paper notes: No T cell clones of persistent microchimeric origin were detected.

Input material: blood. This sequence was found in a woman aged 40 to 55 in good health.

In DNA form, the CDR3 reads TGTGCCAGTAGTACAACCCAACTAGCGGGGGAGTCCGAGCAGTACTTC. This codes for CASSTTQLAGESEQYF. The rearrangement uses TRBV28 and TRBJ2-7, with 11 bases that match TRBD2. CDR3 size: 16 residues. Germline CDR1 is MDHEN and CDR2 is SYDVKM. V was clipped by 9 bases and J by 6 bases; unmatched bases: 16.